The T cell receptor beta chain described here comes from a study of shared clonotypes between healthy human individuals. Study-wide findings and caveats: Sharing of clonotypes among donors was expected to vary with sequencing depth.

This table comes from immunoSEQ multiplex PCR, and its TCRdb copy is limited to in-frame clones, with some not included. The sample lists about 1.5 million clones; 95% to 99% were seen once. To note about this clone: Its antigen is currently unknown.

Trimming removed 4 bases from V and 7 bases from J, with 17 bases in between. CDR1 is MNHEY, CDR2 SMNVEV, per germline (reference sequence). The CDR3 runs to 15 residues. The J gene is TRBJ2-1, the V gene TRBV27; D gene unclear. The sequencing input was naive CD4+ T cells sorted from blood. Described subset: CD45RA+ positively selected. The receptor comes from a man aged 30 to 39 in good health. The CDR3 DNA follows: TGTGCCAGCAGTTCCCGGGCACAAGTACTAAATGAGCAGTTCTTC. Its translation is CASSSRAQVLNEQFF.